This T cell receptor (beta chain) was recovered during a study of shared clonotypes between healthy human individuals. Points from the study as a whole: Larger richness was generally estimated for naive than memory subsets. Genetic and exposure-history diversity was limited by the few donors.

Concerning this clone: Its matching antigen is unknown. This sample includes further DNA sequences coding for the same CDR3.

The naive CD8 population came from CD45RO-negative cells selected for CCR7, without terminally differentiated effector memory CD45RA+ cells. Original handling: From ImmunoSEQ came sequences covering only the junction and carrying no quality scores, so filtering differed. Libraries were prepared by immunoSEQ multiplex PCR; TCRdb keeps only in-frame clonotypes and omits some of them. V, J and clone size derive from that table, while D and trimming were established from the DNA sequence. This repertoire shows under 2,000,000 clones, around 96% found once; its top ten account for around 1%. The CDR3 sequence is 15 residues long. The germline gives CDR1 SGDLS, CDR2 YYNGEE. V shed 2 bases and J 3 bases; nucleotides not matched to a gene: 2.

The source of this sequence is a man aged 18 to 30 in good health. The sequenced sample was naive CD8+ T cells sorted from blood. This sequence joins TRBV9 and TRBJ2-7, with 13 bases aligning to TRBD2. In nucleotides, the CDR3 is TGTGCCAGCAGCGTGGGACTAGCGGGGAACTACGAGCAGTACTTC. It codes for CASSVGLAGNYEQYF.